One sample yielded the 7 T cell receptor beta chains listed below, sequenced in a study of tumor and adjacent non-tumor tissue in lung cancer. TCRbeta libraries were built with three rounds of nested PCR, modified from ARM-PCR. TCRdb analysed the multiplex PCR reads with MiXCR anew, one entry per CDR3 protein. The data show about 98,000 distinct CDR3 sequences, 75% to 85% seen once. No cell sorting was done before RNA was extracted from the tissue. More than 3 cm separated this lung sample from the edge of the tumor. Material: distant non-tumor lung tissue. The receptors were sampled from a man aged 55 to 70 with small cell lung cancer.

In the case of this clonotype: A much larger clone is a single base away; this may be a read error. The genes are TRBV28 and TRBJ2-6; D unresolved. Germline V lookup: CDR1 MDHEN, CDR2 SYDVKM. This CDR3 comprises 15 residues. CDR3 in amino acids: CVSSLGVTGANVLTF. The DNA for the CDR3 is TGTGTCAGCAGTTTGGGCGTAACTGGGGCCAACGTCCTGACTTTC.

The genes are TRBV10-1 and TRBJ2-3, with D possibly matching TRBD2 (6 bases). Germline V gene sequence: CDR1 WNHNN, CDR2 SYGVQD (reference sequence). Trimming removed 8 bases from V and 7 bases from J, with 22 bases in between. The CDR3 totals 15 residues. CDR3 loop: CASGQAGLPTYTQYF. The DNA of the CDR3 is TGCGCCAGCGGTCAGGCGGGACTCCCGACATATACGCAGTATTTT.

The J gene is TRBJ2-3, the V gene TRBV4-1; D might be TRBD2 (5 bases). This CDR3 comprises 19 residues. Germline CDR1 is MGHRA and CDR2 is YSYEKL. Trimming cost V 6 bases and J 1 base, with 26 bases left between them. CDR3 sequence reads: CASSHNPGIGIRGTDTQYF. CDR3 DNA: TGCGCCAGCAGTCACAATCCGGGAATAGGGATTCGGGGCACAGATACGCAGTATTTT.

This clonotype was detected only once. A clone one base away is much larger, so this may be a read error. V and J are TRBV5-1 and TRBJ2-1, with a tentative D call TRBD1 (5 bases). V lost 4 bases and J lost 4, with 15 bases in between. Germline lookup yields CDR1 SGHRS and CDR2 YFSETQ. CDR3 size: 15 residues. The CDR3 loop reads CASSKGTGTYNEQFF. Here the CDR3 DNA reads TGCGCCAGCAGCAAGGGAACAGGAACATACAATGAGCAGTTCTTC.

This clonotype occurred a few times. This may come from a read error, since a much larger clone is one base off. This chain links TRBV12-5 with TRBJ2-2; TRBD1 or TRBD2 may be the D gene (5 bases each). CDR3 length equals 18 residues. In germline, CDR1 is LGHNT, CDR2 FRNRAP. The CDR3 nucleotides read TGTGCTGGTGGTCTCAATTCCGGGACCGTTTCGAACACCGGGGAGCTGTTTTTT. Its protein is CAGGLNSGTVSNTGELFF.

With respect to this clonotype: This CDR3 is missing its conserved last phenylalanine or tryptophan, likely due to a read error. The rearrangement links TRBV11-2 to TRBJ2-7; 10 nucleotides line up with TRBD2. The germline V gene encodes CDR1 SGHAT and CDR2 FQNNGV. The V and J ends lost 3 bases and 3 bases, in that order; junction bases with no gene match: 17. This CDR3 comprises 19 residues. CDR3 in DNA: TGTGCCAGCAGCTTTAGGGTTAGCGGGAGGACGAGCCTTTACTACGAGCAGTACCTC. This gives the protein CASSFRVSGRTSLYYEQYL.

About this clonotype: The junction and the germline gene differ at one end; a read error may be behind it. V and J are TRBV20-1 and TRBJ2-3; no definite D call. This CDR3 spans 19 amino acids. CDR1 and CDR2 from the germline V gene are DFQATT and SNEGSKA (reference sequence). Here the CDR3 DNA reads TGCAGTGCTAGAGTCCGGGCGCGGCCGGATCCGAGTAGCACAGATACGCATTATTTT. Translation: CSARVRARPDPSSTDTHYF.